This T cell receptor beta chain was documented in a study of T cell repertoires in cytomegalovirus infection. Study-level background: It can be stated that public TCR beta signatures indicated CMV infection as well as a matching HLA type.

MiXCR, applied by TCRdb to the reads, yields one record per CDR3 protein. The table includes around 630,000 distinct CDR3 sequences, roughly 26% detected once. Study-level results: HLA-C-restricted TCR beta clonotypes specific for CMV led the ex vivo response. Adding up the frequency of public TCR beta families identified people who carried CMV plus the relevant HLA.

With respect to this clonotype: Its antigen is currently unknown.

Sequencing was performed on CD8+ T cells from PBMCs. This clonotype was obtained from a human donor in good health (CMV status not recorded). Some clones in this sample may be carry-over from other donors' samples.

The CDR3 protein is CASSPREMNTEAFF. CDR3 coding DNA: TGTGCCAGCAGTCCCAGGGAAATGAACACTGAAGCTTTCTTT. This rearrangement joins TRBV28 to TRBJ1-1, with a weak D call TRBD1 (5 bases). CDR3 length: 14 residues. Trimming stripped 5 bases from V and 0 bases from J, with 10 bases between. The germline V gene has CDR1 MDHEN and CDR2 SYDVKM.